This T cell receptor beta chain stems from a study of blood T cell repertoires in COVID-19. Study in general: Italy, Spain and the United States were the sources of the convalescent and acute COVID-19 samples. The cDNA or gDNA used as material had been derived from T cells, B-cell-depleted T cells, or PBMCs.

As processed by the authors: Reference gene primer amplification gave nucleated cell count estimates. Sequencing was performed with immunoSEQ multiplex PCR; in TCRdb, only in-frame clones are kept and a portion is missing. V and J calls plus clone size are reproduced from that table; the DNA served to infer D and trimming. This sample has about 240,000 clones; roughly 86% occur once, and the top ten carry 5.5% to 7.5%. V lost 6 bases and J lost 4, with 15 bases in between. The CDR3 loop spans 14 amino acids. From germline, CDR1 is MNHEY and CDR2 SVGAGI. The sample comprised peripheral blood. This receptor was taken from a woman in her sixties or seventies with active or convalescent COVID-19. The V gene is TRBV6-5, the J gene TRBJ2-5; a weak D match, TRBD2 (7 bases). CDR3 protein: CASRDEGGGETQYF. CDR3 DNA: TGTGCCAGCAGAGACGAAGGGGGGGGAGAGACCCAGTACTTC.